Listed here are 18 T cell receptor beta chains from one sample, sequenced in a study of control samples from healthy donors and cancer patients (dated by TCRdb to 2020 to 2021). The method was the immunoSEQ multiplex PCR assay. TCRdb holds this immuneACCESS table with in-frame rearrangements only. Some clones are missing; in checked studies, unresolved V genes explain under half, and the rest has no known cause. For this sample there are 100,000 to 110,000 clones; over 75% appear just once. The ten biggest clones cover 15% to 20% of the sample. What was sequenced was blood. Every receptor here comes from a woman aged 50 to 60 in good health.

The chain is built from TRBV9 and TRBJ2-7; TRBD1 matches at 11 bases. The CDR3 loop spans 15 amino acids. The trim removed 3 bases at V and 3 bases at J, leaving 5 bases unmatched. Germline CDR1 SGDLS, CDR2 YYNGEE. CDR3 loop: CASSAGTGGFYEQYF. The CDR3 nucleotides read TGTGCCAGCAGCGCTGGGACAGGGGGTTTCTACGAGCAGTACTTC.

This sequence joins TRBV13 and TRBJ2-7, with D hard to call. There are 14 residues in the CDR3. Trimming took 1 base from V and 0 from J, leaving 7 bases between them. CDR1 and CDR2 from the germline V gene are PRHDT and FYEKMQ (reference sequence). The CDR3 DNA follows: TGTGCCAGCAGCTTAGCGGTCCGCTCCTACGAGCAGTACGTC. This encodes CASSLAVRSYEQYV.

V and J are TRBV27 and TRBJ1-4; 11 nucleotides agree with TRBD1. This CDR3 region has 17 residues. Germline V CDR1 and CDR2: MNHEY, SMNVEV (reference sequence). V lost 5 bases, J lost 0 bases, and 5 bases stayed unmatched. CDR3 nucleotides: TGTGCCAGCAGTCCCAGGGACAGGGGGGCAACTAATGAAAAACTGTTTTTT. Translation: CASSPRDRGATNEKLFF.

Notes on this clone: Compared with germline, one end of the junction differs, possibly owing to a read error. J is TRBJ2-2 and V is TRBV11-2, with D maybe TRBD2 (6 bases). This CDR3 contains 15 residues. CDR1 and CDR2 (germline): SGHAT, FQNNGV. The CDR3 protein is CANSLELAGTGELFF. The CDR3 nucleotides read TGTGCCAACAGCTTAGAACTAGCAGGGACCGGGGAGCTGTTTTTT. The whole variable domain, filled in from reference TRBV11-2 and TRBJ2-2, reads EAGVAQSPRYKIIEKRQSVAFWCNPISGHATLYWYQQILGQGPKLLIQFQNNGVVDDSQLPKDRFSAERLKGVDSTLKIQPAKLEDSAVYLCANSLELAGTGELFFGEGSRLTVL.

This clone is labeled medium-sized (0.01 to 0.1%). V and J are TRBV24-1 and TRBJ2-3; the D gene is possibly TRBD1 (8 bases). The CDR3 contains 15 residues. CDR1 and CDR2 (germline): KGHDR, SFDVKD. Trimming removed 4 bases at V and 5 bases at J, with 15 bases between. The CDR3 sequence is CATSEQGGSGDTQYF. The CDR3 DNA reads TGTGCCACCAGTGAACAGGGGGGGAGCGGAGATACGCAGTATTTT.

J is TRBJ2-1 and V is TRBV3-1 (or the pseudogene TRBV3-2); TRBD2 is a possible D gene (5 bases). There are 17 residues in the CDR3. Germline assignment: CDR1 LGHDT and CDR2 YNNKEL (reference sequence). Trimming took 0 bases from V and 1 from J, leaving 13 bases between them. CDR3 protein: CASSQESSRSSYNEQFF. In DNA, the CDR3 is TGTGCCAGCAGCCAAGAGTCTAGCAGATCGTCCTACAATGAGCAGTTCTTC.

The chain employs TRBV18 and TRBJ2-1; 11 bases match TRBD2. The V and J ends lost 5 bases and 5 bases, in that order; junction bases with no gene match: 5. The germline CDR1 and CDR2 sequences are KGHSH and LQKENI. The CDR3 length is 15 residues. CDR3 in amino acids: CASSTGTSGNNEQFF. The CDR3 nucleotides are TGTGCCAGCTCAACCGGGACTAGCGGAAACAATGAGCAGTTCTTC.

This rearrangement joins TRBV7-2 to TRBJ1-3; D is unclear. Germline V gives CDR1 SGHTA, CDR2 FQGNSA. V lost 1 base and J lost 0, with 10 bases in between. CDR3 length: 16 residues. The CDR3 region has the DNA TGTGCCAGCAGCTTAGAGGGTGGGAGCTCTGGAAACACCATATATTTT. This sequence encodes CASSLEGGSSGNTIYF. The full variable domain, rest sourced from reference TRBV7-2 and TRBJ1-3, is GAGVSQSPSNKVTEKGKDVELRCDPISGHTALYWYRQSLGQGLEFLIYFQGNSAPDKSGLPSDRFSAERTGGSVSTLTIQRTQQEDSAVYLCASSLEGGSSGNTIYFGEGSWLTVV.

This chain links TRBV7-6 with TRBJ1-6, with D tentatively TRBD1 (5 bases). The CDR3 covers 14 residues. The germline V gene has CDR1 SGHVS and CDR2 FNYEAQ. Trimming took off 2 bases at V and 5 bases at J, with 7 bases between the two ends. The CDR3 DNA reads TGTGCCAGCAGCTTACGAGGGGATAATTCACCCCTCCACTTT. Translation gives CASSLRGDNSPLHF.

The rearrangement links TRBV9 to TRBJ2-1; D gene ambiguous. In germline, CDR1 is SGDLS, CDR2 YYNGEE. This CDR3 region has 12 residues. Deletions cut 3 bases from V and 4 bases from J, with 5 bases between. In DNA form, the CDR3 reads TGTGCCAGCAGCGCGGGTTACAATGAGCAGTTCTTC. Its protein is CASSAGYNEQFF. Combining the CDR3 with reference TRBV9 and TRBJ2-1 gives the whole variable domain DSGVTQTPKHLITATGQRVTLRCSPRSGDLSVYWYQQSLDQGLQFLIQYYNGEERAKGNILERFSAQQFPDLHSELNLSSLELGDSALYFCASSAGYNEQFFGPGTRLTVL.

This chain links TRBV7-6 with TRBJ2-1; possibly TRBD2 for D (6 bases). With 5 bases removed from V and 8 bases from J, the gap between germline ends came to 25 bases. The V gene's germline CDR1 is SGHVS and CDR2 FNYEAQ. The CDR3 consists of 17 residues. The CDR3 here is CASSMRRDSTRRDEQFF. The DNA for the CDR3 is TGTGCCAGCAGCATGAGACGGGACTCAACTCGCCGGGATGAGCAGTTCTTC.

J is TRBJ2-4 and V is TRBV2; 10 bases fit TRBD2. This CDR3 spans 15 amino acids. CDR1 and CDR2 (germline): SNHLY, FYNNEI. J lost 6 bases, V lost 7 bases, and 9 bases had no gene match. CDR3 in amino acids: CASKRASGSLNIQYF. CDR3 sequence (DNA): TGTGCCAGCAAAAGGGCTAGCGGGAGCCTAAACATTCAGTACTTC. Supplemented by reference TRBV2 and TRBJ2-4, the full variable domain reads EPEVTQTPSHQVTQMGQEVILRCVPISNHLYFYWYRQILGQKVEFLVSFYNNEISEKSEIFDDQFSVERPDGSNFTLKIRSTKLEDSAMYFCASKRASGSLNIQYFGAGTRLSVL.

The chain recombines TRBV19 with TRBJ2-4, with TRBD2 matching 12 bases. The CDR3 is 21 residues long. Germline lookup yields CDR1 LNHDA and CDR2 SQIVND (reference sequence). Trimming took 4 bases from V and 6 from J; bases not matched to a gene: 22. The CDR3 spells CASSRYTTSGGPDVRRNIQYF. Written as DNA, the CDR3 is TGTGCCAGTAGTAGATATACGACTAGCGGGGGTCCAGATGTAAGGCGAAACATTCAGTACTTC.

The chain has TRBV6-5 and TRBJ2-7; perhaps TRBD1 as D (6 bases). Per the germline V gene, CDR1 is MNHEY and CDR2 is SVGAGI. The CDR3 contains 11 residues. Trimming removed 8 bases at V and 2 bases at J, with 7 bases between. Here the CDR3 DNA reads TGTGCCAGCGGACAGACCTACGAGCAGTACGTC. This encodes CASGQTYEQYV.

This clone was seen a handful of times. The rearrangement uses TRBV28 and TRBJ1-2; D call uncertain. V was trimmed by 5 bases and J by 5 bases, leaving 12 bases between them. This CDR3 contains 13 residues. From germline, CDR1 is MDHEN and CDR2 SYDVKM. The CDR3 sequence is CASSPALAYGYTF. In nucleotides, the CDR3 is TGTGCCAGCAGTCCCGCCCTGGCGTATGGCTACACCTTC.

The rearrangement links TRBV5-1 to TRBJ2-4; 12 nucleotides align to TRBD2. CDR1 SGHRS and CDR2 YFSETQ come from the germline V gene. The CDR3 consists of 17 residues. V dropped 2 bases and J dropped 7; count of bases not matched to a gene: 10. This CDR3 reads CASSFTSGGRGFNIQYF. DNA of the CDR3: TGCGCCAGCAGCTTCACTAGCGGGGGGCGAGGTTTCAACATTCAGTACTTC.

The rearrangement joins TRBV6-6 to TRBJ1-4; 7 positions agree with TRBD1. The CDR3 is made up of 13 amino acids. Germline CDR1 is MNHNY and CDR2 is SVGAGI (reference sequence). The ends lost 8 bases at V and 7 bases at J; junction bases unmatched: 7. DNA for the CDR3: TGTGCCAGCCTCGACAGGGTTGGTGAAAAACTGTTTTTT. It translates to CASLDRVGEKLFF.

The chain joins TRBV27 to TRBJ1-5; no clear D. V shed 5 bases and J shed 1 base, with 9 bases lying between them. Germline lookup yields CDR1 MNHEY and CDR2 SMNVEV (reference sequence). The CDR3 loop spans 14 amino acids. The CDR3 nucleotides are TGTGCCAGCAGTAAGGAGACAAGCAATCAGCCCCAGCATTTT. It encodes CASSKETSNQPQHF.